Presented here are 30 T cell receptor beta chains from one specimen sequenced in a study of shared clonotypes between healthy human individuals. Profiling relied on immunoSEQ multiplex PCR, and the TCRdb table lists in-frame clones only, not all of them. The data contain millions of clones, about 92% of them singletons. Sequenced sample: naive CD4+ T cells from PBMCs. Stated subset: CD45RA+ positively selected. The receptor set was obtained from a man aged 18 to 30 in good health. Some clones in this sample may be carry-over from other donors' samples.

V is TRBV11-2 and J is TRBJ1-5, with a weak D call TRBD1 (5 bases). Germline V gives CDR1 SGHAT, CDR2 FQNNGV. Trimming removed 1 base from V and 9 bases from J, with 13 bases in between. This CDR3 has 14 residues. CDR3 amino acids: CASSLVGRVSPQHF. CDR3 DNA sequence: TGTGCCAGCAGCTTAGTGGGCAGGGTTTCGCCCCAGCATTTT.

A remark on this clone: Other DNA variants within this sample encode the same CDR3. The chain is built from TRBV19 and TRBJ1-1; D is uncertain. Trimming pared 3 bases from V and 1 base from J, leaving 6 bases between. In germline, CDR1 is LNHDA, CDR2 SQIVND (reference sequence). This CDR3 is built from 13 residues. The CDR3 DNA reads as TGTGCCAGTAGTATTTTAGGGAACACTGAAGCTTTCTTT. Amino acids: CASSILGNTEAFF. Full variable domain (missing parts from reference TRBV19 and TRBJ1-1): DGGITQSPKYLFRKEGQNVTLSCEQNLNHDAMYWYRQDPGQGLRLIYYSQIVNDFQKGDIAEGYSVSREKKESFPLTVTSAQKNPTAFYLCASSILGNTEAFFGQGTRLTVV.

The chain carries TRBV6-5 and TRBJ1-1; TRBD1 might be the D (5 bases). This CDR3 is built from 14 residues. Between the trimmed V and J ends, which lost 6 bases and 1 base, there was a span of 12 bases. CDR1 MNHEY and CDR2 SVGAGI come from the germline V gene. The DNA of the CDR3 is TGTGCCAGCAGGCCGGGGGGATGGAACACTGAAGCTTTCTTT. This codes for CASRPGGWNTEAFF.

V usage is TRBV5-1 and J usage is TRBJ1-1, with D possibly being TRBD1 (6 bases). CDR3 length: 16 amino acids. The V end was cut by 6 bases, the J end by 2 bases, with 20 bases between. Germline loops: CDR1 SGHRS, CDR2 YFSETQ. The CDR3 is CASTPPVAGENTEAFF. As DNA, the CDR3 is TGCGCCAGCACCCCACCGGTAGCAGGGGAAAACACTGAAGCTTTCTTT. Full variable domain (outside the CDR3, taken from reference TRBV5-1 and TRBJ1-1): KAGVTQTPRYLIKTRGQQVTLSCSPISGHRSVSWYQQTPGQGLQFLFEYFSETQRNKGNFPGRFSGRQFSNSRSEMNVSTLELGDSALYLCASTPPVAGENTEAFFGQGTRLTVV.

This sequence joins TRBV5-1 and TRBJ2-3; D possibly corresponds to TRBD2 (6 bases). The germline V and J ends were trimmed by 8 bases and 2 bases, with 18 bases remaining between them. The CDR3 has 15 amino acids. Germline lookup yields CDR1 SGHRS and CDR2 YFSETQ. For the CDR3, the DNA is TGCGCCAGTTCTTTACGGGAGACCTCCACAGATACGCAGTATTTT. This sequence encodes CASSLRETSTDTQYF.

CDR3 nucleotides: TGTGCCAGCAGTTACTCGATGGTTGCAGCCCAGCATTTT. Its protein is CASSYSMVAAQHF. The chain couples TRBV6-5 to TRBJ1-5; no clear D. This CDR3 spans 13 amino acids. V lost 0 bases to trimming and J lost 11 bases, with 11 bases between them. CDR1 and CDR2 (germline): MNHEY, SVGAGI.

The V and J genes are TRBV7-6 and TRBJ2-1; 14 bases map to TRBD2. The CDR3 runs to 17 residues. CDR1 and CDR2 from the germline V gene are SGHVS and FNYEAQ. J lost 2 bases, V lost 5 bases, and 5 bases had no gene match. CDR3 sequence reads: CASSPGLAGAAYNEQFF. As DNA, the CDR3 is TGTGCCAGCAGCCCGGGACTAGCGGGAGCGGCCTACAATGAGCAGTTCTTC.

The chain combines TRBV5-6 with TRBJ2-7; 10 bases line up with TRBD1. Germline trimming cut 0 bases from V and 6 bases from J; bases unmatched to any gene: 9. Germline V gene lookup returns CDR1 SGHDT and CDR2 YYEEEE. CDR3 length: 16 amino acids. CDR3 sequence (DNA): TGTGCCAGCAGCTTGGAGGGACAGGGGATTATCGGCGAGCAGTACTTC. The encoded protein is CASSLEGQGIIGEQYF.

The V gene is TRBV5-1, the J gene TRBJ2-1; D unresolved. Trimming shortened V by 2 bases and J by 0 bases, and 12 bases separated the two germline ends. The germline CDR1 and CDR2 sequences are SGHRS and YFSETQ. CDR3 length: 16 residues. The CDR3 nucleotides read TGCGCCAGCAGCTTCTACGGGCGGAGCTCCTACAATGAGCAGTTCTTC. It yields the protein CASSFYGRSSYNEQFF.

The genes are TRBV27 and TRBJ2-7; D unresolved. The V end lost 6 bases, the J end lost 2 bases, and 20 bases lay between the germline ends. The CDR3 covers 16 residues. Per germline, CDR1 MNHEY and CDR2 SMNVEV (reference sequence). The CDR3 DNA reads TGTGCCAGCAGCCCCAGGCGGTCCCTTCACCCCTACGAGCAGTACTTC. Amino acid sequence: CASSPRRSLHPYEQYF.

This sequence joins TRBV11-2 and TRBJ2-5; 9 nucleotides agree with TRBD2. The germline CDR1 and CDR2 sequences are SGHAT and FQNNGV. V was pared by 1 base and J by 5 bases, with 8 bases of the junction left unmatched. There are 16 residues in the CDR3. CDR3 in DNA: TGTGCCAGCAGCTTAGTACTAGCGGGCGCAGGGGAGACCCAGTACTTC. The encoded protein is CASSLVLAGAGETQYF.

The chain couples TRBV12-2 to TRBJ1-3; the DNA was not compared with TRBD1, the D call given in the table. TRBV12-2 is termed a pseudogene. The CDR3 extends over 15 amino acids. In DNA, the CDR3 is TGTGCAAGTCGCTCCCTCCAGGGGTCCGGAAACACCATATATTTT. Its translation is CASRSLQGSGNTIYF.

This chain connects TRBV6-5 to TRBJ1-5; D is unresolved. CDR1 is MNHEY and CDR2 is SVGAGI in the germline V gene. V lost 5 bases and J 0 bases, leaving 11 bases between the germline ends. This CDR3 region has 15 residues. In DNA form, the CDR3 reads TGTGCCAGCAGTCGCACCCAAAATAGCAATCAGCCCCAGCATTTT. Protein: CASSRTQNSNQPQHF.

This sequence joins TRBV5-1 and TRBJ1-1, with D possibly being TRBD1 (6 bases). Looked up from germline, CDR1 is SGHRS and CDR2 is YFSETQ. The CDR3 is 14 residues long. The V gene lost 4 bases and the J gene lost 0 bases, with 10 bases spanning the gap. This CDR3 reads CASSRQDLNTEAFF. The CDR3 DNA reads as TGCGCCAGCAGCAGACAGGATCTGAACACTGAAGCTTTCTTT.

Of note for this clone: At the DNA level, this CDR3 is encoded by other sequences in the same sample as well. J is TRBJ2-1 and V is TRBV5-1; 7 bases are a match to TRBD2. The J segment lost 4 bases and the V segment lost 0 bases, leaving 4 bases of the junction unmatched. The CDR3 has 15 amino acids. The germline V gene has CDR1 SGHRS and CDR2 YFSETQ. The DNA of the CDR3 is TGCGCCAGCAGCTTGGCTCCTAGCGGTTACAATGAGCAGTTCTTC. Its translation is CASSLAPSGYNEQFF.

The chain couples TRBV30 to TRBJ1-1, with D possibly matching TRBD1 (5 bases). V lost 2 bases to trimming and J lost 3 bases, with 19 bases between them. The CDR3 contains 16 residues. Per the germline V gene, CDR1 is GTSNPN and CDR2 is SVGIG (reference sequence). CDR3 DNA sequence: TGTGCCTGGAGTCCCTCAGGGAGGTGGTGGGACACTGAAGCTTTCTTT. Its protein is CAWSPSGRWWDTEAFF.

This rearrangement joins TRBV7-8 to TRBJ1-2; D gene unclear. Trimming took off 5 bases at V and 4 bases at J, with 14 bases between the two ends. Looked up from germline, CDR1 is SGHVS and CDR2 is FQNEAQ. The CDR3 has 14 amino acids. The CDR3 region is CASSPETQTYGYTF. The DNA for the CDR3 is TGTGCCAGCAGCCCTGAGACACAGACCTATGGCTACACCTTC.

The gene calls are TRBV6-9 and TRBJ1-4; D not certain. Trimming took 4 bases from V and 8 from J, leaving 17 bases between them. CDR1 MNHGY and CDR2 SVAAGI come from the germline V gene. This CDR3 region has 15 residues. Here the CDR3 reads CASSSRPPAREKLFF. CDR3 nucleotide sequence: TGTGCCAGCAGTTCCCGGCCCCCTGCTAGGGAAAAACTGTTTTTT.

This clone was seen more than once but under ten times. V is TRBV19 and J is TRBJ1-5, with D unclear. V was cut by 3 bases and J by 5 bases, with 8 bases left in between. Germline V lookup: CDR1 LNHDA, CDR2 SQIVND (reference sequence). This CDR3 comprises 13 residues. As DNA, the CDR3 is TGTGCCAGTAGTATTTTGGCTGATCAGCCCCAGCATTTT. It translates to CASSILADQPQHF.

J is TRBJ2-1 and V is TRBV2; perhaps TRBD1 as D (6 bases). The germline gives CDR1 SNHLY, CDR2 FYNNEI. The CDR3 loop spans 13 amino acids. V lost 3 bases and J lost 8, with 11 bases in between. The CDR3 nucleotides are TGTGCCAGCAGTGACTACAGGGTATATGAGCAGTTCTTC. Encoded protein: CASSDYRVYEQFF.

The chain carries TRBV2 and TRBJ1-3; perhaps TRBD1 as D (5 bases). The CDR3 spans 15 residues. V lost 4 bases and J 1 base, leaving 11 bases between the germline ends. Per germline, CDR1 SNHLY and CDR2 FYNNEI. The CDR3 DNA sequence: TGTGCCAGCAGTGTAGGGGTGGGGTCTGGAAACACCATATATTTT. It codes for CASSVGVGSGNTIYF.

The chain recombines TRBV9 with TRBJ2-5; TRBD1 aligns across 12 bases. CDR1 and CDR2 (germline): SGDLS, YYNGEE. Losses at the gene ends were 2 bases for V and 6 bases for J; bases not matched to a gene: 11. This CDR3 contains 17 residues. CDR3 bases: TGTGCCAGCAGCGTCGCCGGGACAGGGGGCGACTCACAGACCCAGTACTTC. Its translation is CASSVAGTGGDSQTQYF.

CDR3 protein: CASSQSWLAGSGGELFF. DNA of the CDR3: TGTGCCAGCAGCCAGTCATGGCTAGCGGGATCGGGCGGGGAGCTGTTTTTT. This chain links TRBV14 with TRBJ2-2; 9 nucleotides line up with TRBD2. Per the germline V gene, CDR1 is SGHDN and CDR2 is FVKESK. The V gene end was trimmed by 3 bases and the J gene end by 7 bases; junction bases not matched to a gene: 12. This CDR3 region has 17 residues.

The rearrangement uses TRBV6-5 and TRBJ2-5; TRBD2 matches 8 bases. CDR1 and CDR2 from the germline V gene are MNHEY and SVGAGI. The CDR3 runs to 14 residues. Trimming cost V 10 bases and J 4 bases; bases outside gene matches: 11. The CDR3 reads CATGRGGSRETQYF. The CDR3 bases are TGTGCCACCGGACGGGGGGGGTCGCGAGAGACCCAGTACTTC.

J is TRBJ2-5 and V is TRBV7-2; tentatively, D is TRBD1 (6 bases). The V end was cut by 2 bases, the J end by 4 bases, with 17 bases between. The CDR3 consists of 16 residues. Looked up from germline, CDR1 is SGHTA and CDR2 is FQGNSA. For the CDR3, the DNA is TGTGCCAGCAGCTTATTAAGCGGTCTAGGGGGAGAGACCCAGTACTTC. Its protein product is CASSLLSGLGGETQYF.

This chain joins TRBV5-1 and TRBJ2-7; unclear D gene. This CDR3 contains 13 residues. Germline-derived CDR1 and CDR2 are SGHRS and YFSETQ. V shed 0 bases and J shed 6 bases, with 10 bases lying between them. The CDR3 sequence: CASSLGGFGEQYF. The CDR3 nucleotides read TGCGCCAGCAGCTTGGGGGGTTTCGGCGAGCAGTACTTC.

In its sample, this clone was seen once. The rearrangement uses TRBV6-1 and TRBJ2-3; D is perhaps TRBD2 (5 bases). CDR1 and CDR2 from the germline V gene are MNHNS and SASEGT. Trimming took 6 bases from V and 3 from J, leaving 16 bases between them. The CDR3 runs to 15 residues. For the CDR3, the DNA is TGTGCCAGCAGGAGGACTCCGGAGGTAACAGATACGCAGTATTTT. It yields the protein CASRRTPEVTDTQYF.

Worth noting for this clone: The junction and the germline gene differ at one end; a read error may be behind it. V usage is TRBV18 and J usage is TRBJ1-4; tentative D call: TRBD1 (6 bases). The CDR3 loop spans 13 amino acids. Germline-derived CDR1 and CDR2 are KGHSH and LQKENI. The CDR3 DNA reads as TGTGCCAGCCACAGGGCTAATAATGAAAAGCTGTTTTTT. Protein product: CASHRANNEKLFF.

The V and J genes are TRBV27 and TRBJ2-1; 7 bases are a match to TRBD2. Trimming cost V 8 bases and J 7 bases; bases outside gene matches: 11. The CDR3 is 14 amino acids. Germline V gene sequence: CDR1 MNHEY, CDR2 SMNVEV (reference sequence). The CDR3 nucleotides read TGTGCCAGCGCGCCCGGGACTATATCGAATGAGCAGTTCTTC. Its protein product is CASAPGTISNEQFF.

The chain recombines TRBV7-2 with TRBJ1-1, with TRBD1 matching over 10 bases. This CDR3 comprises 14 residues. The ends lost 5 bases at V and 4 bases at J; junction bases unmatched: 4. The germline CDR1 and CDR2 sequences are SGHTA and FQGNSA. CDR3 nucleotides: TGTGCCAGCAGCGCCCGGACAGGGGGCACTGAAGCTTTCTTT. Protein: CASSARTGGTEAFF.